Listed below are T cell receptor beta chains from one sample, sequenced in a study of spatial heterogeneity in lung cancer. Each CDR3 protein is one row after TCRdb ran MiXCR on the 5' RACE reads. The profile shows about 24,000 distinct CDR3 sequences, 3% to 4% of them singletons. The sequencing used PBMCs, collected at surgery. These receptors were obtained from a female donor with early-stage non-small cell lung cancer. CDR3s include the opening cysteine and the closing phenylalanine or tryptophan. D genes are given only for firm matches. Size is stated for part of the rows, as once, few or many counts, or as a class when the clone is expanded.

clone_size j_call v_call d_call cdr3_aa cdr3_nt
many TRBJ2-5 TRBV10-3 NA CAISGGNRETQYF TGTGCCATCAGTGGGGGCAACCGGGAGACCCAGTACTTC
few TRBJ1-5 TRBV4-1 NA CASSQDTWDQPQHF TGCGCCAGCAGCCAAGATACCTGGGATCAGCCCCAGCATTTT
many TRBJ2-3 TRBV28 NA CASGGPKLTDTQYF TGTGCCAGCGGTGGCCCGAAACTCACAGATACGCAGTATTTT
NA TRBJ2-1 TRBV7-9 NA CASSLVGGPTYNEQFF TGTGCCAGCAGCTTAGTCGGGGGGCCAACCTACAATGAGCAGTTCTTC
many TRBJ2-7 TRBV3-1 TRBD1 CASSPLGQGSNEQYF TGTGCCAGCAGCCCGCTGGGACAGGGTTCCAACGAGCAGTACTTC
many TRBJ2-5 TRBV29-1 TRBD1 CSGGDRGPGETQYF TGCAGCGGCGGGGACAGGGGGCCCGGGGAGACCCAGTACTTC
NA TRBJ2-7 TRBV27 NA CASSLTGESYEQYF TGTGCCAGCAGTTTAACGGGAGAGTCCTACGAGCAGTACTTC
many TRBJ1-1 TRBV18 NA CASSPGGPLAFF TGTGCCAGCTCACCAGGGGGGCCTCTGGCTTTCTTT
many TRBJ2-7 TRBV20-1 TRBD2 CRSSGDSYEQYF TGCAGAAGTAGCGGGGACTCCTACGAGCAGTACTTC
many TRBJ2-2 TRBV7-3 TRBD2 CASSLNGRGTGELFF TGTGCCAGCAGCTTAAACGGGAGGGGCACCGGGGAGCTGTTTTTT
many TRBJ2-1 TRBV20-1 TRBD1 CSAIRTGSYNEQFF TGCAGTGCTATCCGGACAGGCTCCTACAATGAGCAGTTCTTC
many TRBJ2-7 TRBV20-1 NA CSARNRGGEQYF TGCAGTGCTAGAAATAGGGGGGGCGAGCAGTACTTC
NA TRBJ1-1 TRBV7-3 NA CASSRGGNAEAFF TGTGCCAGCAGCCGTGGGGGGAACGCTGAAGCTTTCTTT
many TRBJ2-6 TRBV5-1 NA CASSFGYGSGANVLTF TGCGCCAGCAGCTTTGGATATGGTTCCGGGGCCAACGTCCTGACTTTC
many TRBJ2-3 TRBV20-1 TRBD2 CSALAGGPLLPDTQYF TGCAGTGCCTTAGCGGGAGGGCCTCTATTGCCGGATACGCAGTATTTT
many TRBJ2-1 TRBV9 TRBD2 CASSALAGGDNEQFF TGTGCCAGCAGCGCACTAGCGGGAGGGGACAATGAGCAGTTCTTC
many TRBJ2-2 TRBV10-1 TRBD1 CASSESGTGRVGELFF TGCGCCAGCAGTGAGTCCGGGACAGGGCGAGTCGGGGAGCTGTTTTTT
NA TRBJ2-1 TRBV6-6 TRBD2 CASSYGAGAGNEQFF TGTGCCAGCAGTTACGGTGCGGGAGCGGGTAATGAGCAGTTCTTC
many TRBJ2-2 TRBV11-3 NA CASSFSSFGGQMVGELFF TGTGCCAGCAGCTTTAGTTCTTTCGGCGGTCAGATGGTCGGGGAGCTGTTTTTT
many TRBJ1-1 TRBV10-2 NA CATRTVGPEAFF TGCGCCACCCGGACAGTCGGACCTGAGGCTTTCTTT
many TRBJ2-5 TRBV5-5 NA CASSIAGSGETQYF TGTGCCAGCAGCATCGCAGGGTCCGGAGAGACCCAGTACTTC
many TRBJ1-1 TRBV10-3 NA CAISGVGESTEAFF TGTGCCATCAGTGGTGTGGGGGAGTCCACTGAAGCTTTCTTT
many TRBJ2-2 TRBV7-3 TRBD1 CASRQTGTGDTGELFF TGTGCCAGCAGGCAGACCGGGACAGGGGACACCGGGGAGCTGTTTTTT
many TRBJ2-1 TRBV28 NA CASSSYYLSSYNEQFF TGTGCCAGCAGTTCCTACTACCTCAGCTCCTACAATGAGCAGTTCTTC
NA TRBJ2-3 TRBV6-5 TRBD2 CASSYWRGRVPDTQYF TGTGCCAGCAGTTACTGGCGCGGGAGGGTTCCAGATACGCAGTATTTT
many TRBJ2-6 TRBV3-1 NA CASSPVPQGLVYSGANVLTF TGTGCCAGCAGCCCAGTTCCACAGGGTCTCGTCTACTCTGGGGCCAACGTCCTGACTTTC
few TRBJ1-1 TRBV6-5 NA CASSTGVTEAFF TGTGCCAGCAGCACCGGGGTTACTGAAGCTTTCTTT
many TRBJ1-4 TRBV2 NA CASIRSSILNEKLFF TGTGCCAGCATCAGAAGTAGTATCCTTAATGAAAAACTGTTTTTT
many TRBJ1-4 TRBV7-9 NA CASSPDSSNEKLFF TGTGCCAGCAGCCCGGACAGTTCTAATGAAAAACTGTTTTTT
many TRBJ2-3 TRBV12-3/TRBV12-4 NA CASSLGWTQGGDTQYF TGTGCCAGCAGTTTAGGTTGGACTCAGGGAGGAGATACGCAGTATTTT
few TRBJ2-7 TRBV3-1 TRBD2 CASSQETSGSHEQYF TGTGCCAGCAGCCAAGAGACTAGCGGGAGTCACGAGCAGTACTTC
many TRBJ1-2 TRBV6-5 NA CASRTGVYGYTF TGTGCCAGCAGAACGGGAGTCTATGGCTACACCTTC
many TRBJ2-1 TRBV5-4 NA CASSPRPLLSYNEQFF TGTGCCAGCAGCCCTAGGCCTTTGCTCTCCTACAATGAGCAGTTCTTC
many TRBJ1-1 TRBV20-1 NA CSAARDTEAFF TGCAGCGCCGCCCGGGACACTGAAGCTTTCTTT
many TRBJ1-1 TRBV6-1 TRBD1 CASKKDREIEAFF TGTGCCAGCAAGAAAGACAGGGAGATTGAAGCTTTCTTT
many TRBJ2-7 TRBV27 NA CASSLGRTYEQYF TGTGCCAGCAGTTTAGGTCGGACATACGAGCAGTACTTC
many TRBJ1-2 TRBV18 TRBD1 CASSPPRTGVPFYGYTF TGTGCCAGCTCACCACCTCGGACAGGGGTACCCTTCTATGGCTACACCTTC
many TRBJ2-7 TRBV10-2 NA CASSDPASDGGLEQYF TGCGCCAGCAGTGATCCCGCTAGTGATGGGGGTCTCGAGCAGTACTTC